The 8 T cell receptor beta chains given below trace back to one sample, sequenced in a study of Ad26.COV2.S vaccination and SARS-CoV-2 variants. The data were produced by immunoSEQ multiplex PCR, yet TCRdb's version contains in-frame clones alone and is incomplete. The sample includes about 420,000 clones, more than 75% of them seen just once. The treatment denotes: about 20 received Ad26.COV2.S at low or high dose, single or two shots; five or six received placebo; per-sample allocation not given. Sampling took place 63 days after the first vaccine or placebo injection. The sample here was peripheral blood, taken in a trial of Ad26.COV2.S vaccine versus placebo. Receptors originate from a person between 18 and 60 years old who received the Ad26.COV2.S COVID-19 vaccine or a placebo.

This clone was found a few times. This chain's CDR3 is CASSQPGSEAFF. The DNA for the CDR3 is TGTGCCAGCTCACAACCGGGCTCTGAAGCTTTCTTT. The chain combines TRBV18 with TRBJ1-1; D gene ambiguous. Per germline, CDR1 KGHSH and CDR2 LQKENI. V was cut by 4 bases and J by 6 bases, with 9 bases left in between. The CDR3 contains 12 residues. Using reference TRBV18 and TRBJ1-1 for the parts outside the CDR3, the full variable domain is NAGVMQNPRHLVRRRGQEARLRCSPMKGHSHVYWYRQLPEEGLKFMVYLQKENIIDESGMPKERFSAEFPKEGPSILRIQQVVRGDSAAYFCASSQPGSEAFFGQGTRLTVV.

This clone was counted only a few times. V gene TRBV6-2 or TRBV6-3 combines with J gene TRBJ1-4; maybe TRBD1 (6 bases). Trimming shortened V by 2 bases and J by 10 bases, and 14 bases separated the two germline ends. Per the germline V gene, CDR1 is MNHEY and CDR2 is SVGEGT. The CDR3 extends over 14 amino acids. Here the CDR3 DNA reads TGTGCCAGCAGTTACCGGGGGGCGCGGGGAAAACTGTTTTTT. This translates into CASSYRGARGKLFF.

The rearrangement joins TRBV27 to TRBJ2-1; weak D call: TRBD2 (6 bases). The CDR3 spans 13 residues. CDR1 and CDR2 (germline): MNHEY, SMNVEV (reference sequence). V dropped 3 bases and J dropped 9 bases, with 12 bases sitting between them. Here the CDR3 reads CASSFPGLSEQFF. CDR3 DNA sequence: TGTGCCAGCAGTTTCCCGGGACTCAGTGAGCAGTTCTTC.

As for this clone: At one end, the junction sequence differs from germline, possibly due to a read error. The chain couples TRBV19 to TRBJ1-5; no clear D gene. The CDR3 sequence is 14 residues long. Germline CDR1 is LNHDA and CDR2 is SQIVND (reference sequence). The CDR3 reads CASRIGYSNQPQHF. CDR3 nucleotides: TGTGCCAGTAGGATAGGTTATAGCAATCAGCCCCAGCATTTT.

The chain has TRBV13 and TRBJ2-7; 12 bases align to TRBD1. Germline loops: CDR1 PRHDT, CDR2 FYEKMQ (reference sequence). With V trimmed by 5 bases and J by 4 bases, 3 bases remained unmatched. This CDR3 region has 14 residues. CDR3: CASSEGQGAYEQYF. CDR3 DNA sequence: TGTGCCAGCAGCGAGGGACAGGGGGCTTACGAGCAGTACTTC.

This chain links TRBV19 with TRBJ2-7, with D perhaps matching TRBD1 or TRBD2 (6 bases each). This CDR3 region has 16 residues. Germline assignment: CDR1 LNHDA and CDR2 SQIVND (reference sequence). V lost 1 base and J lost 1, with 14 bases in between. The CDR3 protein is CASSIATRGRSYEQYF. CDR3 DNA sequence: TGTGCCAGTAGTATAGCGACACGGGGGCGGTCCTACGAGCAGTACTTC.

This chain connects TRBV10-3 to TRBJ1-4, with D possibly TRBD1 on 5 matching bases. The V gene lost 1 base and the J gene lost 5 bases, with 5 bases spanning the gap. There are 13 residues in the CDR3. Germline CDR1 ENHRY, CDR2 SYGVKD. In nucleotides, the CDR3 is TGTGCCATCAGTGAGTACAGGAATGAAAAACTGTTTTTT. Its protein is CAISEYRNEKLFF.

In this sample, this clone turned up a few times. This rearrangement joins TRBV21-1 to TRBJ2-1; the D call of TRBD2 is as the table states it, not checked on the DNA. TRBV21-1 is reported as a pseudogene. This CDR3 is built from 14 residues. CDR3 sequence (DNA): TGTGCCAGCATCCCGGGACTTCCTTACAATGAGCAGTTCTTC. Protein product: CASIPGLPYNEQFF.